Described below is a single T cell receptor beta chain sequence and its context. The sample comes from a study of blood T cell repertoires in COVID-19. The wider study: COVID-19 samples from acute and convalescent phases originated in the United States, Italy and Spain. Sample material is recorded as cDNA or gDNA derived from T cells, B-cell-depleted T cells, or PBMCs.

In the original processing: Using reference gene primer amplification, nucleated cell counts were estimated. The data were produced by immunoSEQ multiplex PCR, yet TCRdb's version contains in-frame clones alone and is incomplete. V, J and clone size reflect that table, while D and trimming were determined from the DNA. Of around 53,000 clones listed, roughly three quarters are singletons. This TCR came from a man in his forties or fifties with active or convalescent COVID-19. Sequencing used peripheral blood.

In DNA, the CDR3 is TGTGCCAGCAGCTTAGGAAGAGGCAGGGGCTATGGCTACACCTTC. Translated, it gives CASSLGRGRGYGYTF. V gene TRBV7-8 combines with J gene TRBJ1-2, with TRBD1 as a possible D gene (6 bases). Germline assignment: CDR1 SGHVS and CDR2 FQNEAQ. The CDR3 is made up of 15 amino acids. With 1 base removed from V and 4 bases from J, the gap between germline ends came to 13 bases.